This TCR beta chain was documented in a study of T cells after yellow fever vaccination. Study at large: Low-cell-number fractions were prepared with SMART-Seq v4 Ultra Low Input.

They built TCR cDNA with 5'RACE template switching, a step that put in a universal primer site and UMIs. In TCRdb, the 5' RACE reads were re-called with MiXCR into one record per CDR3 protein. The table has 230,000 or so distinct CDR3 sequences, approximately 3.5% seen once. This clonotype appeared many times. The antigen is not known. Study-wide points: Researchers noted that a small share of clonotypes showed up in both CD4 and CD8 compartments.

The CDR3 covers 14 residues. Germline V gene sequence: CDR1 SGHTA, CDR2 FQGNSA. V shed 5 bases and J shed 7 bases, with 17 bases lying between them. This specimen was PBMCs, taken 15 days after the yellow fever booster vaccination. The sequence was obtained from a man aged 18 to 30 who received the YFV17D yellow fever vaccine. This chain uses TRBV7-2 with TRBJ1-2; possible D gene TRBD1, 6 bases. CDR3 sequence: CASSPGVGLLGYTF. As DNA, the CDR3 is TGTGCCAGCAGCCCAGGGGTAGGGCTGCTTGGCTACACCTTC.